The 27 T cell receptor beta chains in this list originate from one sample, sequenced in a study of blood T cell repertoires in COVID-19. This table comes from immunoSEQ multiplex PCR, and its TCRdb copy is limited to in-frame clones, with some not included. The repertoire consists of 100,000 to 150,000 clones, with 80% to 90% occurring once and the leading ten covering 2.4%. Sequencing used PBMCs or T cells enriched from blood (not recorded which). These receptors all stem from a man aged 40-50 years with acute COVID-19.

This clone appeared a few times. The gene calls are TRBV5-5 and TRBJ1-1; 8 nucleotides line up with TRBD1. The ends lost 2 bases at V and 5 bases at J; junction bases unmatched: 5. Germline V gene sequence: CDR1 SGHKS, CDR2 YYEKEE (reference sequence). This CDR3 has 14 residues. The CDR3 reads CASSLGTGWTEAFF. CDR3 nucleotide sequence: TGTGCCAGCAGCTTAGGGACAGGCTGGACTGAAGCTTTCTTT.

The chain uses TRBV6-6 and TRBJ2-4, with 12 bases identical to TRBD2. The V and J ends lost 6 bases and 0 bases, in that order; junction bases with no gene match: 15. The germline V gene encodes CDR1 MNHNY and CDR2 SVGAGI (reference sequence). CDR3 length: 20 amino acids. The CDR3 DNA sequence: TGTGCCAGCAGCCCATCGCGACTAGCGGGGGAGCAGCTAGCCAAAAACATTCAGTACTTC. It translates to CASSPSRLAGEQLAKNIQYF.

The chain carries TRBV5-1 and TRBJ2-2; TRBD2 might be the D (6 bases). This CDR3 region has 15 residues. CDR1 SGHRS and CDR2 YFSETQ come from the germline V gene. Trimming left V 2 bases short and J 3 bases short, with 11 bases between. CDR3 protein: CASSLVLADTGELFF. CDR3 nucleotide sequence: TGCGCCAGCAGCTTAGTACTAGCAGACACCGGGGAGCTGTTTTTT.

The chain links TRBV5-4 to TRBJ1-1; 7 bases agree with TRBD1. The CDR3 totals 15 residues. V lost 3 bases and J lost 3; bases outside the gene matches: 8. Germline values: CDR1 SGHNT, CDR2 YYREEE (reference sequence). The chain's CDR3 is CASSSFDREHTEAFF. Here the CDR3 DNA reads TGTGCCAGCAGCTCCTTCGACAGGGAACACACTGAAGCTTTCTTT.

For the CDR3, the DNA is TGTGCCATAAAAGAGGGGGGGGAACAGCCCCAGCATTTT. This translates into CAIKEGGEQPQHF. The V call is TRBV10-3, the J call TRBJ1-5; possible D gene TRBD1, 6 bases. Germline V lookup: CDR1 ENHRY, CDR2 SYGVKD. The V end was cut by 9 bases, the J end by 7 bases, with 16 bases between. The CDR3 covers 13 residues.

CDR3 sequence (DNA): TGCGCCAGCAGCTTGGACTGGACAGGGGGGAACGAGCAGTACTTC. It codes for CASSLDWTGGNEQYF. The V and J genes are TRBV5-1 and TRBJ2-7, with 10 positions matching TRBD1. The V and J ends lost 0 bases and 5 bases, in that order; junction bases with no gene match: 5. Germline-derived CDR1 and CDR2 are SGHRS and YFSETQ. The CDR3 consists of 15 residues.

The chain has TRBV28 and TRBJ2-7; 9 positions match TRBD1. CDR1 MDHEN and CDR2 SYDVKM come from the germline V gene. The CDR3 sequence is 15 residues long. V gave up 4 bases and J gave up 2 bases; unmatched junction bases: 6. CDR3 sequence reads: CASSSQDRGPYEQYF. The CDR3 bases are TGTGCCAGCAGTTCACAGGACAGGGGACCCTACGAGCAGTACTTC. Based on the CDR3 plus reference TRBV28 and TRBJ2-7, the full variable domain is DVKVTQSSRYLVKRTGEKVFLECVQDMDHENMFWYRQDPGLGLRLIYFSYDVKMKEKGDIPEGYSVSREKKERFSLILESASTNQTSMYLCASSSQDRGPYEQYFGPGTRLTVT.

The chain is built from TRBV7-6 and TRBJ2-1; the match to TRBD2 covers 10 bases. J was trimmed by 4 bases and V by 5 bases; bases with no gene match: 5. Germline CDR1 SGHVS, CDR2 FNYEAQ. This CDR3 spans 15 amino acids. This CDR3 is CASSVSGGEYNEQFF. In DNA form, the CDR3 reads TGTGCCAGCAGCGTCAGCGGGGGGGAATACAATGAGCAGTTCTTC.

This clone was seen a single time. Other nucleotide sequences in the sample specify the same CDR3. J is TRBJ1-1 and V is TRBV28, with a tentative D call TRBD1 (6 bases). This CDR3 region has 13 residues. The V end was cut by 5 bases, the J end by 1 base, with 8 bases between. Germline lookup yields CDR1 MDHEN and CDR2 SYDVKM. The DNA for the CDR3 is TGTGCCAGCAGTCCGACAGGGAACACTGAAGCTTTCTTT. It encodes CASSPTGNTEAFF.

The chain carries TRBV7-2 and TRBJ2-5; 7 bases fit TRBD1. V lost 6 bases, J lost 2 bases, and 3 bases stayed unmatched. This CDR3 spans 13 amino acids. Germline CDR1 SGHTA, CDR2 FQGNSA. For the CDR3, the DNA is TGTGCCAGCAGTCTGGGACAGCAAGAGACCCAGTACTTC. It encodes CASSLGQQETQYF.

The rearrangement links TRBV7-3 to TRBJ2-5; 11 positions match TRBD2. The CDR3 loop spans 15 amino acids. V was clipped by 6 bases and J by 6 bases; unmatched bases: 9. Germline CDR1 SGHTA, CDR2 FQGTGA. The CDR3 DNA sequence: TGTGCCAGCAGTTCCGGGACTAGCGGATTCAAGACCCAGTACTTC. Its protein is CASSSGTSGFKTQYF.

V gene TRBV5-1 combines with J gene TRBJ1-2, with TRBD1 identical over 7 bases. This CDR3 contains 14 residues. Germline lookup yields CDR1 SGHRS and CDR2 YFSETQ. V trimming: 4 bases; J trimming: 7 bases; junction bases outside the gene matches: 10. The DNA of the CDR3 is TGCGCCAGCAGCCCGGGACAGACAGGGATTGGCTACACCTTC. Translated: CASSPGQTGIGYTF.

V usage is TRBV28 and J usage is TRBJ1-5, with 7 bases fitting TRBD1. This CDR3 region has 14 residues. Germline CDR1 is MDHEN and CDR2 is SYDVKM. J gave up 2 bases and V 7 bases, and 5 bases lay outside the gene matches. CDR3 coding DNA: TGTGCCAGCAATGACAGGGTAGGCAATCAGCCCCAGCATTTT. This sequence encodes CASNDRVGNQPQHF.

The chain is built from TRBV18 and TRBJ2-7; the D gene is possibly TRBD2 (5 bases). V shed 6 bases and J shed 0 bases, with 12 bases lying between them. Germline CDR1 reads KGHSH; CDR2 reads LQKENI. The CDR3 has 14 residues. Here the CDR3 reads CASSHDRDSYEQYF. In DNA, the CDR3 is TGTGCCAGCTCTCATGACCGGGACTCCTACGAGCAGTACTTC.

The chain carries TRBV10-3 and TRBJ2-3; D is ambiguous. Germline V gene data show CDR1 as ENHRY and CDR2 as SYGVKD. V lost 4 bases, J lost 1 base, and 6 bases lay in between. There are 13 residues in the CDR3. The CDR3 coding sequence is TGTGCCATCAGTGGGCTGGGCACAGATACGCAGTATTTT. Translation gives CAISGLGTDTQYF.

The CDR3 is CASSPRTSGRARDTQYF. The CDR3 DNA follows: TGTGCCAGCAGCCCTCGGACTAGCGGGAGGGCCCGAGATACGCAGTATTTT. The rearrangement links TRBV7-9 to TRBJ2-3; 15 bases match TRBD2. V dropped 5 bases and J dropped 5; count of bases not matched to a gene: 8. Germline CDR1 and CDR2: SEHNR and FQNEAQ (reference sequence). This CDR3 is built from 17 residues.

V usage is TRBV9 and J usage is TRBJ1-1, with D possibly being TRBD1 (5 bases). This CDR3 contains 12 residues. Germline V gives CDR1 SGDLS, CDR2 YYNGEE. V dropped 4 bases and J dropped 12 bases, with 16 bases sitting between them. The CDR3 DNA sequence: TGTGCCAGCAGCTCCGGACACATGAGAACTTTCTTT. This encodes CASSSGHMRTFF.

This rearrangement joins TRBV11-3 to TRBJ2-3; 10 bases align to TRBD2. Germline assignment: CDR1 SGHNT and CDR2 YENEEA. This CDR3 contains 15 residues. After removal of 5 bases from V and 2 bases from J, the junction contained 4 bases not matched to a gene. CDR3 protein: CASSAGLADTDTQYF. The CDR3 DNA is TGTGCCAGCAGCGCCGGACTAGCGGACACAGATACGCAGTATTTT.

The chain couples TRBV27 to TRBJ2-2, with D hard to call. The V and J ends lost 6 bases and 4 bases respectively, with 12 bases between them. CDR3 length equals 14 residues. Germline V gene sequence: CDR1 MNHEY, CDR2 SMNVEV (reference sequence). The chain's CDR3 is CASSTRPATGELFF. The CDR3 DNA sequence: TGTGCCAGCAGCACCAGGCCAGCCACCGGGGAGCTGTTTTTT.

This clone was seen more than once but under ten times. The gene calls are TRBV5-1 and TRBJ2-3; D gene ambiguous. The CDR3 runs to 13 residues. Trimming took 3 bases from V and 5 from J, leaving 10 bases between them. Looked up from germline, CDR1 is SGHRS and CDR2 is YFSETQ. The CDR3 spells CASSSNNLDTQYF. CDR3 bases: TGCGCCAGCAGCTCCAATAACTTAGATACGCAGTATTTT.

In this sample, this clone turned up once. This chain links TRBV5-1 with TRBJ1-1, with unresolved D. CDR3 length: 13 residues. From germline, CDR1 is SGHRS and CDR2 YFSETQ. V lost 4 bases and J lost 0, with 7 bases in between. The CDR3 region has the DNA TGCGCCAGCAGCCCTGACATGAACACTGAAGCTTTCTTT. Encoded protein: CASSPDMNTEAFF.

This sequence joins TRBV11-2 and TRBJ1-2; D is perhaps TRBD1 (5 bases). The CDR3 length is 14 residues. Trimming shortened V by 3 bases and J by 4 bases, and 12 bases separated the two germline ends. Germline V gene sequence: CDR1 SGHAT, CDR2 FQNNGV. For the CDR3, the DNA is TGTGCCAGCAGCTTGACAGAGATCGCCTATGGCTACACCTTC. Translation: CASSLTEIAYGYTF.

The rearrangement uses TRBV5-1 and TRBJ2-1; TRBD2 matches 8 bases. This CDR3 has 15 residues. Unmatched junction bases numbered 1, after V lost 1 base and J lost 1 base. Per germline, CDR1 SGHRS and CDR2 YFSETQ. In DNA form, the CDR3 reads TGCGCCAGCAGCTTGAGCGGGAGTTCCTACAATGAGCAGTTCTTC. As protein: CASSLSGSSYNEQFF.

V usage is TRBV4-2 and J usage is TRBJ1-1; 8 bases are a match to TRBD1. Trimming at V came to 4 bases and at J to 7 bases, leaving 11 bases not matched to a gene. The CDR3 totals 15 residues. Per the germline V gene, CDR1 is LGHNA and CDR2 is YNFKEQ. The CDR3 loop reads CASSLDPQGAGEAFF. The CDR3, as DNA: TGTGCCAGCAGCCTAGATCCGCAGGGGGCTGGTGAAGCTTTCTTT.

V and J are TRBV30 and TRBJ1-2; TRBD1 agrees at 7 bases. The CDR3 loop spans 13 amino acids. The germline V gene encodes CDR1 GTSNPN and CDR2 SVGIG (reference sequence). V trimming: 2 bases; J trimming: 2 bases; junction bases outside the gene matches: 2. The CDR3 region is CAWSWGQNYGYTF. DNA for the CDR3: TGTGCCTGGAGTTGGGGACAGAACTATGGCTACACCTTC.

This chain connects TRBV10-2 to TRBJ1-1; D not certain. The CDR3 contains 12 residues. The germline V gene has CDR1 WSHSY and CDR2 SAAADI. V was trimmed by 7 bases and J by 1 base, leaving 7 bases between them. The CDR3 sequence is CASITANTEAFF. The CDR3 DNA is TGCGCCAGCATCACAGCGAACACTGAAGCTTTCTTT.

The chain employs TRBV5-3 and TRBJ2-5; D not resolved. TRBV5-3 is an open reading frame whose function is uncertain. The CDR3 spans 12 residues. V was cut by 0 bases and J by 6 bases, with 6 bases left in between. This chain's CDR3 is CARSLEAKTQYF. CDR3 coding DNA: TGTGCCAGAAGCTTGGAAGCGAAGACCCAGTACTTC.